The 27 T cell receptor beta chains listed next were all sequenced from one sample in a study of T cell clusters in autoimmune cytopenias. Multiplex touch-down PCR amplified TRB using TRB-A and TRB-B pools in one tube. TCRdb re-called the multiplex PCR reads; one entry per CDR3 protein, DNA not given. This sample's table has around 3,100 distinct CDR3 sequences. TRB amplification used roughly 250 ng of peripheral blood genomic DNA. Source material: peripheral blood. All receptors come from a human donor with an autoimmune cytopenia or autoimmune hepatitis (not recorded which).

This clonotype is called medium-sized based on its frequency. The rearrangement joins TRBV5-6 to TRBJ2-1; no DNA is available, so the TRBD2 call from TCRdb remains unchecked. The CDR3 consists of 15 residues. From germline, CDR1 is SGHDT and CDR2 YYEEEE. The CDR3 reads CASSRTSGGTSEQFF.

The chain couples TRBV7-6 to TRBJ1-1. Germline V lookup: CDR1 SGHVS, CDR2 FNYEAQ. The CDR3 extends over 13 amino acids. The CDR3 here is CASSLGSATEAFF.

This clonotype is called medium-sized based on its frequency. CDR3 protein: CASSLGGGSPLHF. The chain recombines TRBV12-3 or TRBV12-4 with TRBJ1-6; the D gene TCRdb calls, TRBD1, cannot be checked with no DNA. This CDR3 comprises 13 residues.

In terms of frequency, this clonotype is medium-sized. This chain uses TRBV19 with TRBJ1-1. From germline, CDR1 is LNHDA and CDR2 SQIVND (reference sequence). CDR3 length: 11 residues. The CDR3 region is CASRGFEGAFF.

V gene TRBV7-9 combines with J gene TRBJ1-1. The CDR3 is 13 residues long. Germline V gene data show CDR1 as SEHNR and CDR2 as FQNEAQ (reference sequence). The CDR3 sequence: CASSSELAGQAFF.

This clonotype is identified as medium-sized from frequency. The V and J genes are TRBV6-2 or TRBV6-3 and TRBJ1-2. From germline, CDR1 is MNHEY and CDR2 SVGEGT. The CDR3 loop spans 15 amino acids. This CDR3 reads CASSSRDGRIYGYTF.

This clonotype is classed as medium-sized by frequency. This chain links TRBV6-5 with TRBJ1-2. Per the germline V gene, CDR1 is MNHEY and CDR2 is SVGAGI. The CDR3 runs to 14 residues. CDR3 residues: CATRHDGGPYGYTF.

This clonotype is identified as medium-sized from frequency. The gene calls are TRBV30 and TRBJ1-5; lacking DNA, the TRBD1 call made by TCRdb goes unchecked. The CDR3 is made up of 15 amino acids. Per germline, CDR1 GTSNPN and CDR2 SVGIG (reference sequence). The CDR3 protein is CAWSVRGTLNQPQHF.

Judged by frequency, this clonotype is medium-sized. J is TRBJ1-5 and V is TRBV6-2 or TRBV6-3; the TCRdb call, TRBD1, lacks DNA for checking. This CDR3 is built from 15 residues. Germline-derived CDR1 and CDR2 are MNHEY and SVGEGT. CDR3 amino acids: CASKPGTGPNQPQHF.

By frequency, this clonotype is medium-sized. This chain's CDR3 is CASRDLLYEQYF. The rearrangement links TRBV6-1 to TRBJ2-7. Germline V gene data show CDR1 as MNHNS and CDR2 as SASEGT. The CDR3 is made up of 12 amino acids.

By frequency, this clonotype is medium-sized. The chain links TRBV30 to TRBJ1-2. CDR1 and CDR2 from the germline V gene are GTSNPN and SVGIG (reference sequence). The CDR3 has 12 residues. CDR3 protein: CAWSFGNYGYTF.

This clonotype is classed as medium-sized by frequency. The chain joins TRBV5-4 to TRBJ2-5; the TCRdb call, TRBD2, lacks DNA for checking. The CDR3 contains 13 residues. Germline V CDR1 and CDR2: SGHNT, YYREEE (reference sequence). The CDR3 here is CASSIAGEETQYF. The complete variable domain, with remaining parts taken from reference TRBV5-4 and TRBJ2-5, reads ETGVTQSPTHLIKTRGQQVTLRCSSQSGHNTVSWYQQALGQGPQFIFQYYREEENGRGNFPPRFSGLQFPNYSSELNVNALELDDSALYLCASSIAGEETQYFGPGTRLLVL.

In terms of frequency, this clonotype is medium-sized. CDR3 loop: CASSQIVAKNIQYF. The chain links TRBV6-2 or TRBV6-3 to TRBJ2-4. The CDR3 extends over 14 amino acids. Germline V gene data show CDR1 as MNHEY and CDR2 as SVGEGT.

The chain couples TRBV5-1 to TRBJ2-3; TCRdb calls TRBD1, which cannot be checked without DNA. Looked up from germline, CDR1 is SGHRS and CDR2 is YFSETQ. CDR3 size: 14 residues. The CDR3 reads CASSLASGADTQYF.

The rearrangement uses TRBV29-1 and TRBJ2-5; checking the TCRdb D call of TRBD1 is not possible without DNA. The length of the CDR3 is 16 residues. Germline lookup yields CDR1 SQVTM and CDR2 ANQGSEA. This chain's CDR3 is CSVSQLRGGVGETQYF. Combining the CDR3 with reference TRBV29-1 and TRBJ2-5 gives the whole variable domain SAVISQKPSRDICQRGTSLTIQCQVDSQVTMMFWYRQQPGQSLTLIATANQGSEATYESGFVIDKFPISRPNLTFSTLTVSNMSPEDSSIYLCSVSQLRGGVGETQYFGPGTRLLVL.

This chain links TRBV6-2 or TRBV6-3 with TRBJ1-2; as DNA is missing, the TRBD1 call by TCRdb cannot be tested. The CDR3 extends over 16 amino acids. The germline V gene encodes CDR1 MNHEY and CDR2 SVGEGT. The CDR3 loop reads CASNPPGGARINGYTF.

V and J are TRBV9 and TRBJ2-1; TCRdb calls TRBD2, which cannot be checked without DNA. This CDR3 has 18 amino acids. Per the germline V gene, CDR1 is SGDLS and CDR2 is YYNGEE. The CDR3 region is CASSVGSRLAGGVNEQFF.

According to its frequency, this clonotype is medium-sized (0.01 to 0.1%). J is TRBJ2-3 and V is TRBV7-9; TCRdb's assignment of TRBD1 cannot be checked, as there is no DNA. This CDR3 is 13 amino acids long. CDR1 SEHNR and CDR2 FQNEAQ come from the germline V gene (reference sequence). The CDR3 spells CASSFEGGDTQYF.

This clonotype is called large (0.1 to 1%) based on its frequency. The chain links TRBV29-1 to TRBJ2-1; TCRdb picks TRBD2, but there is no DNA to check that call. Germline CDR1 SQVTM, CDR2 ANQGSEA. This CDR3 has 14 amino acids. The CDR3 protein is CSARALEWDNEQFF.

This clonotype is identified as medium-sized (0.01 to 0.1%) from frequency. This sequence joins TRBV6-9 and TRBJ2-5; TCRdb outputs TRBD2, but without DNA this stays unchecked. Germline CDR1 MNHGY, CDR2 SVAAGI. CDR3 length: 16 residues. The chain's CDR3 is CASSASLAVYQETQYF.

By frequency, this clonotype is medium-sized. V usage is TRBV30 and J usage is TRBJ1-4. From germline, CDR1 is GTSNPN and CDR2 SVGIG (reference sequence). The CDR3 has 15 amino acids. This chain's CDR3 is CAWSVGSGVGEKLFF.

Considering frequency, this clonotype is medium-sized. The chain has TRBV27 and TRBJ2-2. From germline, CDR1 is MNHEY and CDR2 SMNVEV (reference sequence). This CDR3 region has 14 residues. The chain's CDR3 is CASSLIIRAGELFF.

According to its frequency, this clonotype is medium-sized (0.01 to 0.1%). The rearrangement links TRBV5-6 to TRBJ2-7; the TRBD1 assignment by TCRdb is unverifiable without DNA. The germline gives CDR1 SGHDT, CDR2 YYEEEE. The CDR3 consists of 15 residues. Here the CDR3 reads CASSYRDREIYEQYF.

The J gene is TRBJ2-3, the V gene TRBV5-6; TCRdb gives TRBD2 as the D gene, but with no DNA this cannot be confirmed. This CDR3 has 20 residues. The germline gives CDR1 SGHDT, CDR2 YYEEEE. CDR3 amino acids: CASSKNLGAGGRVVVDTQYF.

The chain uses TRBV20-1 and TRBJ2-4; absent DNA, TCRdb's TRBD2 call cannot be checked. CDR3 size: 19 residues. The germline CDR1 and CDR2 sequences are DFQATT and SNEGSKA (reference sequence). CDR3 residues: CSARPASGSGGATLNIQYF.

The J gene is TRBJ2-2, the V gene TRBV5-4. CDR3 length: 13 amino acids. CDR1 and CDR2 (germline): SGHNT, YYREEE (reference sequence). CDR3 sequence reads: CASSLGNTGELFF.

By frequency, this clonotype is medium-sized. CDR3 loop: CSVHRETGELFF. The chain couples TRBV29-1 to TRBJ2-2. CDR3 length: 12 residues. CDR1 SQVTM and CDR2 ANQGSEA come from the germline V gene.